These 22 T cell receptor beta chains were sequenced from one sample in a study of beta chain features in type 1 diabetes. Every isolated RNA sample was fully reverse transcribed, so sequencing captured expressed TCRB transcripts. Sequencing was performed with immunoSEQ multiplex PCR; in TCRdb, only in-frame clones are kept and a portion is missing. The sample holds 350,000 to 450,000 clones, approximately 13% seen once. The source material was naive CD4+ T cells from blood. Source of these receptors: a man aged 25 to 40 in good health.

V gene TRBV5-1 combines with J gene TRBJ2-3, with D hard to call. CDR1 and CDR2 from the germline V gene are SGHRS and YFSETQ. The CDR3 runs to 14 residues. Trimming took 0 bases from V and 1 from J, leaving 6 bases between them. CDR3: CASSLGPGTDTQYF. The DNA for the CDR3 is TGCGCCAGCAGCTTGGGACCAGGCACAGATACGCAGTATTTT.

This clone showed up just a few times. The same CDR3 also results from other DNA sequences found in this sample. The V and J genes are TRBV5-1 and TRBJ2-1; possible D gene TRBD1, 5 bases. CDR1 and CDR2 (germline): SGHRS, YFSETQ. V lost 0 bases and J 6 bases, leaving 10 bases between the germline ends. The CDR3 sequence is 14 residues long. CDR3 sequence: CASSLGQGGNEQFF. DNA of the CDR3: TGCGCCAGCAGCTTGGGTCAGGGCGGCAATGAGCAGTTCTTC.

The table lists this clone with a few counts. The gene calls are TRBV4-3 and TRBJ2-5, with 8 bases that match TRBD2. This CDR3 spans 15 amino acids. Germline values: CDR1 LGHNA, CDR2 YSLEER. V was clipped by 4 bases and J by 6 bases; unmatched bases: 10. The DNA of the CDR3 is TGCGCCAGCAGCCCCGGCGGGGGGTACGTAAAGACCCAGTACTTC. Translation gives CASSPGGGYVKTQYF.

This clone was counted between two and nine times. V and J are TRBV7-2 and TRBJ2-1; TRBD2 aligns across 7 bases. This CDR3 comprises 15 residues. Germline CDR1 is SGHTA and CDR2 is FQGNSA. The V and J ends lost 4 bases and 8 bases, in that order; junction bases with no gene match: 11. The CDR3 protein is CASSWRSGLGDEQFF. The CDR3 nucleotides read TGTGCCAGCAGCTGGCGTAGCGGGTTGGGGGATGAGCAGTTCTTC.

CDR3 protein: CASSPPTGSPYEQYF. The DNA of the CDR3 is TGTGCCAGCAGCCCGCCGACAGGTTCCCCCTACGAGCAGTACTTC. V and J are TRBV5-6 and TRBJ2-7; TRBD1 might be the D (6 bases). CDR1 SGHDT and CDR2 YYEEEE come from the germline V gene. V lost 4 bases, J lost 2 bases, and 16 bases lay in between. This CDR3 is built from 15 residues.

The chain recombines TRBV11-1 with TRBJ2-1; TRBD1 matches at 9 bases. CDR3 size: 14 residues. In germline, CDR1 is SGHAT, CDR2 FQDESV (reference sequence). With V trimmed by 7 bases and J by 8 bases, 9 bases remained unmatched. CDR3 in amino acids: CASTGDREGHEQFF. In DNA form, the CDR3 reads TGTGCCAGCACAGGGGACAGGGAGGGACATGAGCAGTTCTTC.

The rearrangement links TRBV7-2 to TRBJ2-3, with no clear D. The CDR3 sequence is 12 residues long. Germline CDR1 SGHTA, CDR2 FQGNSA. The V gene lost 2 bases and the J gene lost 10 bases, with 10 bases spanning the gap. CDR3 DNA: TGTGCCAGCAGCTTACTATTGGGTCCGCAGTATTTT. Protein: CASSLLLGPQYF.

This clone was recorded a few times. Other DNA sequences of this sample code for an identical CDR3. The chain combines TRBV7-9 with TRBJ2-3; no clear D. The CDR3 totals 12 residues. Trimming took 5 bases from V and 4 from J, leaving 7 bases between them. Germline loops: CDR1 SEHNR, CDR2 FQNEAQ (reference sequence). CDR3 sequence reads: CASSLVADTQYF. The CDR3 nucleotides are TGTGCCAGCAGCCTTGTGGCAGATACGCAGTATTTT.

This clone came up a few times. The rearrangement uses TRBV18 and TRBJ2-5; no clear D. The CDR3 spans 13 residues. V was cut by 6 bases and J by 0 bases, with 8 bases left in between. Germline CDR1 reads KGHSH; CDR2 reads LQKENI. CDR3 residues: CASSPAYQETQYF. DNA of the CDR3: TGTGCCAGCTCCCCGGCGTACCAAGAGACCCAGTACTTC.

This chain links TRBV11-3 with TRBJ2-3; TRBD1 matches 8 bases. Germline CDR1 and CDR2: SGHNT and YENEEA. Trimming at V came to 2 bases and at J to 3 bases, leaving 7 bases not matched to a gene. This CDR3 is 16 amino acids long. CDR3 bases: TGTGCCAGCAGCTTAAGGGCAGGGGGCCGGACAGATACGCAGTATTTT. Protein: CASSLRAGGRTDTQYF.

This clone was seen more than once but under ten times. The genes are TRBV6-5 and TRBJ2-7; maybe TRBD2 (6 bases). The CDR3 sequence is 15 residues long. With 2 bases removed from V and 2 bases from J, the gap between germline ends came to 13 bases. Germline loops: CDR1 MNHEY, CDR2 SVGAGI. The CDR3 DNA is TGTGCCAGCAGTTACCTGAGGACTACTCCCTACGAGCAGTACGTC. Its protein is CASSYLRTTPYEQYV.

The rearrangement joins TRBV15 to TRBJ1-4; the D gene is possibly TRBD1 (5 bases). CDR1 and CDR2 (germline): LNHNV, YYDKDF (reference sequence). Trimming cost V 0 bases and J 8 bases, with 13 bases left between them. The CDR3 loop spans 15 amino acids. The CDR3 spells CATSRDPGDPEKLFF. CDR3 nucleotides: TGTGCCACCAGCAGAGATCCGGGGGACCCAGAAAAACTGTTTTTT.

The chain uses TRBV7-9 and TRBJ2-5; D not resolved. The germline V gene encodes CDR1 SEHNR and CDR2 FQNEAQ (reference sequence). This CDR3 has 14 residues. The V end lost 5 bases, the J end lost 1 base, and 11 bases lay between the germline ends. CDR3 protein: CASSAALLQETQYF. In DNA form, the CDR3 reads TGTGCCAGCAGCGCCGCGCTCCTCCAAGAGACCCAGTACTTC.

This chain joins TRBV9 and TRBJ2-5; 7 positions agree with TRBD1. This CDR3 is 14 amino acids long. Unmatched junction bases numbered 7, after V lost 4 bases and J lost 4 bases. CDR1 is SGDLS and CDR2 is YYNGEE in the germline V gene. The CDR3 DNA reads TGTGCCAGCAGCACCCAGAACAGGGGAGAGACCCAGTACTTC. As protein: CASSTQNRGETQYF.

V is TRBV7-9 and J is TRBJ2-2; no reliable D call. Germline loops: CDR1 SEHNR, CDR2 FQNEAQ (reference sequence). The CDR3 is 12 residues long. Trimming left V 3 bases short and J 3 bases short, with 2 bases between. The CDR3 is CASSLDTGELFF. The CDR3 nucleotides are TGTGCCAGCAGCTTGGACACCGGGGAGCTGTTTTTT.

Only a few counts were recorded for this clone. The chain uses TRBV6-5 and TRBJ2-5, with 10 bases that match TRBD1. Germline lookup yields CDR1 MNHEY and CDR2 SVGAGI. The trim removed 5 bases at V and 5 bases at J, leaving 5 bases unmatched. The CDR3 consists of 14 residues. CDR3 nucleotide sequence: TGTGCCAGCAGTGGCCCGGGACAGGGGGAGACCCAGTACTTC. Translating it yields CASSGPGQGETQYF.

This clone was detected only a few times. V and J are TRBV19 and TRBJ2-1, with TRBD2 as a possible D gene (5 bases). This CDR3 spans 15 amino acids. V lost 5 bases, J lost 0 bases, and 11 bases lay in between. Per germline, CDR1 LNHDA and CDR2 SQIVND (reference sequence). This chain's CDR3 is CASSARRSSYNEQFF. The CDR3 DNA is TGTGCCAGTAGTGCCCGGAGGAGCTCCTACAATGAGCAGTTCTTC.

The table lists this clone with a few counts. The chain employs TRBV7-9 and TRBJ1-5, with a weak D call TRBD1 (5 bases). This CDR3 region has 14 residues. V shed 4 bases and J shed 3 bases, with 10 bases lying between them. Germline V lookup: CDR1 SEHNR, CDR2 FQNEAQ (reference sequence). As DNA, the CDR3 is TGTGCCAGCAGCTCAAGGGGTATCAATCAGCCCCAGCATTTT. This sequence encodes CASSSRGINQPQHF.

The rearrangement uses TRBV6-1 and TRBJ2-7; the match to TRBD2 covers 10 bases. The J segment lost 2 bases and the V segment lost 4 bases, leaving 5 bases of the junction unmatched. There are 15 residues in the CDR3. In germline, CDR1 is MNHNS, CDR2 SASEGT. DNA for the CDR3: TGTGCCAGCAGTGGTCCACTAGCGGGGACCTACGAGCAGTACTTC. Translating gives CASSGPLAGTYEQYF.

This chain uses TRBV10-3 with TRBJ2-3; 7 nucleotides agree with TRBD1. The germline V gene has CDR1 ENHRY and CDR2 SYGVKD. The V segment lost 4 bases and the J segment 6 bases; nucleotides outside the gene matches: 4. The CDR3 consists of 13 residues. CDR3 sequence: CAISVPGGDTQYF. In nucleotides, the CDR3 is TGTGCCATCAGTGTCCCAGGGGGTGATACGCAGTATTTT.

This clone was counted only a few times. The chain carries TRBV6-1 and TRBJ2-7, with 7 bases matching TRBD1. V dropped 2 bases and J dropped 9; count of bases not matched to a gene: 7. The germline CDR1 and CDR2 sequences are MNHNS and SASEGT. The CDR3 runs 13 residues. The CDR3 loop reads CASSETDRLGQYV. CDR3 bases: TGTGCCAGCAGTGAAACGGACAGGCTGGGGCAGTACGTC.

In this sample, this clone turned up a few times. The chain links TRBV7-6 to TRBJ2-7; D is unresolved. V was clipped by 5 bases and J by 0 bases, with 14 bases between them. CDR1 SGHVS and CDR2 FNYEAQ come from the germline V gene. The CDR3 has 15 residues. The chain's CDR3 is CASSPPGSSSYEQYF. The CDR3, as DNA: TGTGCCAGCAGCCCTCCGGGCAGCAGCTCCTACGAGCAGTACTTC. Complete variable domain (other parts from reference TRBV7-6 and TRBJ2-7): GAGVSQSPRYKVTKRGQDVALRCDPISGHVSLYWYRQALGQGPEFLTYFNYEAQQDKSGLPNDRFSAERPEGSISTLTIQRTEQRDSAMYRCASSPPGSSSYEQYFGPGTRLTVT.